A single sample gave rise to the 29 T cell receptor beta chains below, sequenced in a study of blood T cells in healthy people across ages. A J-beta primer mix and a sample-barcoded 5' primer were used in a second PCR of roughly 7 to 12 cycles. From the 5' RACE reads, TCRdb called clonotypes with MiXCR, one entry per CDR3 protein. Of hundreds of thousands of distinct CDR3 sequences listed, around 49% are singletons. The sample taken for sequencing was blood. These receptors originate from a woman aged 55-70 years in good health.

The chain joins TRBV28 to TRBJ2-1; 7 positions match TRBD2. Germline assignment: CDR1 MDHEN and CDR2 SYDVKM. V dropped 1 base and J dropped 4; count of bases not matched to a gene: 7. This CDR3 comprises 16 residues. CDR3 DNA: TGTGCCAGCAGTTTATTGGGACTACGTGTTTACAATGAGCAGTTCTTC. It specifies CASSLLGLRVYNEQFF.

The CDR3 sequence is CSVEAPIAGKGEQFF. The CDR3 DNA follows: TGCAGCGTTGAAGCACCAATAGCGGGAAAAGGTGAGCAGTTCTTC. The gene calls are TRBV29-1 and TRBJ2-1; 8 positions match TRBD2. The germline V gene has CDR1 SQVTM and CDR2 ANQGSEA. The V and J ends lost 1 base and 9 bases, in that order; junction bases with no gene match: 11. The CDR3 has 15 amino acids.

This chain uses TRBV6-1 with TRBJ2-1; perhaps TRBD1 as D (6 bases). The J call may be in error: the DNA end matches TRBJ2-7 better. Germline values: CDR1 MNHNS, CDR2 SASEGT. The CDR3 sequence is 17 residues long. Here the CDR3 DNA reads TGTGCCAGCAGTAGCTTTTGGGGGCGAATAGGGTACAATGAGCAGTACTTC. It is translated as CASSSFWGRIGYNEQYF.

This clonotype has a handful of counts. One base away lies a much larger clone, so this may be a sequencing read error. V is TRBV4-3 and J is TRBJ2-7, with 9 bases identical to TRBD2. The V gene's germline CDR1 is LGHNA and CDR2 YSLEER. CDR3 length: 16 amino acids. CDR3 sequence: CTSSPSGQREVNEQYF. The DNA of the CDR3 is TGCACCAGCAGCCCCTCGGGGCAGCGGGAGGTCAATGAGCAGTACTTC.

The chain uses TRBV5-4 and TRBJ2-1; 12 bases align to TRBD2. This CDR3 is 18 amino acids long. The germline V gene has CDR1 SGHNT and CDR2 YYREEE (reference sequence). V lost 0 bases, J lost 7 bases, and 11 bases stayed unmatched. The CDR3 is CASSLGLAGETASNEQFF. DNA of the CDR3: TGTGCCAGCAGCTTGGGACTAGCGGGAGAGACTGCGTCAAATGAGCAGTTCTTC.

This clonotype was found a few times. The J gene is TRBJ1-2, the V gene TRBV29-1; a weak D match, TRBD1 (6 bases). The germline V gene encodes CDR1 SQVTM and CDR2 ANQGSEA. The CDR3 is 14 residues long. Trimming removed 5 bases from V and 1 base from J, with 14 bases in between. The CDR3 loop is CSVHQGFGNYGYTF. CDR3 in DNA: TGCAGCGTTCATCAGGGGTTCGGTAACTATGGCTACACCTTC.

The chain uses TRBV2 and TRBJ1-5; a possible D gene is TRBD1 (5 bases). This CDR3 is 15 amino acids long. CDR1 and CDR2 from the germline V gene are SNHLY and FYNNEI. Between the trimmed V and J ends, which lost 6 bases and 9 bases, there was a span of 21 bases. The CDR3 sequence is CASRTGIGGDRPQHF. As DNA, the CDR3 is TGTGCCAGCAGGACCGGAATTGGGGGGGATCGGCCCCAGCATTTT.

The genes are TRBV9 and TRBJ2-4; D possibly corresponds to TRBD2 (6 bases). The DNA end is more similar to TRBJ2-7, so the J call may be wrong. The CDR3 is 14 amino acids. From germline, CDR1 is SGDLS and CDR2 YYNGEE. CDR3 coding DNA: TGTGCCAGCAGCTTCGGGACTGCGGGCTACGAGCAGTACTTC. This encodes CASSFGTAGYEQYF.

V and J are TRBV6-5 and TRBJ1-1; D is unresolved. The germline gives CDR1 MNHEY, CDR2 SVGAGI. The V end lost 2 bases, the J end lost 1 base, and 8 bases lay between the germline ends. The CDR3 runs 14 residues. This CDR3 reads CASSYDSANTEAFF. CDR3 DNA: TGTGCCAGCAGTTACGATTCTGCGAACACTGAAGCTTTCTTT.

The chain is built from TRBV28 and TRBJ2-1; maybe TRBD2 (5 bases). The DNA end favors TRBJ2-7, so the J call may be wrong. The germline V gene encodes CDR1 MDHEN and CDR2 SYDVKM. This CDR3 region has 16 residues. The CDR3 region has the DNA TGTGCCAGCAGACTCCTCGGGATGAGCTCCTACAATGAGCAGTACTTC. The encoded protein is CASRLLGMSSYNEQYF.

This clonotype was detected only a few times. The chain employs TRBV6-6 and TRBJ2-7, with 12 bases lining up with TRBD1. Losses at the gene ends were 4 bases for V and 1 base for J; bases not matched to a gene: 8. Germline values: CDR1 MNHNY, CDR2 SVGAGI (reference sequence). The CDR3 covers 17 residues. The CDR3, as DNA: TGTGCCAGCAGTTCCCGGGACAGGGGGCAGCGGTCCTACGAGCAGTACTTC. It yields the protein CASSSRDRGQRSYEQYF.

This clonotype was found many times. The rearrangement uses TRBV20-1 and TRBJ2-1; TRBD2 is a possible D gene (5 bases). Germline V lookup: CDR1 DFQATT, CDR2 SNEGSKA (reference sequence). V dropped 3 bases and J dropped 9 bases, with 15 bases sitting between them. There are 13 residues in the CDR3. The CDR3 protein is CSARGLARSEQFF. CDR3 coding DNA: TGCAGTGCTAGGGGGTTAGCGAGGAGTGAGCAGTTCTTC.

The chain employs TRBV6-2 or TRBV6-3 and TRBJ2-3, with D maybe TRBD1 (5 bases). V shed 4 bases and J shed 1 base, with 12 bases lying between them. Germline CDR1 and CDR2: MNHEY and SVGEGT. The CDR3 sequence is 15 residues long. This CDR3 is CASSLSDTRTDTQYF. In DNA form, the CDR3 reads TGTGCCAGCAGTTTGTCGGACACCCGCACAGATACGCAGTATTTT.

The chain employs TRBV27 and TRBJ2-1; 8 bases match TRBD2. V shed 2 bases and J 2 bases; nucleotides not matched to a gene: 5. The CDR3 is made up of 16 amino acids. CDR1 MNHEY and CDR2 SMNVEV come from the germline V gene (reference sequence). The CDR3 reads CASSLMAGGPYNEQFF. The CDR3 nucleotides read TGTGCCAGCAGTTTAATGGCGGGAGGCCCCTACAATGAGCAGTTCTTC.

In this sample, this clonotype turned up a few times. The V gene is TRBV30, the J gene TRBJ2-7, with unresolved D. Deletions cut 4 bases from V and 4 bases from J, with 8 bases between. This CDR3 has 11 amino acids. The germline V gene has CDR1 GTSNPN and CDR2 SVGIG (reference sequence). The CDR3 spells CAWMLQYEQYF. In DNA form, the CDR3 reads TGTGCCTGGATGTTGCAGTACGAGCAGTACTTC.

The V call is TRBV28, the J call TRBJ2-3; 12 bases map to TRBD2. With V trimmed by 4 bases and J by 8 bases, 13 bases remained unmatched. The CDR3 consists of 17 residues. Germline CDR1 is MDHEN and CDR2 is SYDVKM. CDR3 nucleotides: TGTGCCAGCAGTTCCCCGGCTAGCGGGAGGGATTTCAGTACGCAGTATTTT. Encoded protein: CASSSPASGRDFSTQYF. The variable domain in full, completed from reference TRBV28 and TRBJ2-3, reads DVKVTQSSRYLVKRTGEKVFLECVQDMDHENMFWYRQDPGLGLRLIYFSYDVKMKEKGDIPEGYSVSREKKERFSLILESASTNQTSMYLCASSSPASGRDFSTQYFGPGTRLTVL.

The table lists this clonotype with many counts. The chain combines TRBV20-1 with TRBJ2-3, with D possibly matching TRBD2 (5 bases). Trimming removed 3 bases from V and 6 bases from J, with 16 bases in between. This CDR3 spans 14 amino acids. Germline lookup yields CDR1 DFQATT and CDR2 SNEGSKA (reference sequence). In DNA form, the CDR3 reads TGCAGTGCTAGGTATCTAGCACGGACGGATACGCAGTATTTT. Its protein product is CSARYLARTDTQYF.

This clonotype was counted a few times. The chain employs TRBV7-3 and TRBJ2-3; D perhaps matches TRBD2 (5 bases). V was pared by 7 bases and J by 3 bases, with 11 bases between. The V gene's germline CDR1 is SGHTA and CDR2 FQGTGA. CDR3 length equals 13 residues. The CDR3 loop reads CASIPLGTDTQYF. The CDR3 nucleotides are TGTGCCAGCATTCCACTAGGTACAGATACGCAGTATTTT. Filled out from reference TRBV7-3 and TRBJ2-3, the complete variable domain reads GAGVSQTPSNKVTEKGKYVELRCDPISGHTALYWYRQSLGQGPEFLIYFQGTGAADDSGLPNDRFFAVRPEGSVSTLKIQRTERGDSAVYLCASIPLGTDTQYFGPGTRLTVL.

In the case of this clonotype: A much larger clone is a single base away; this may be a read error. The V gene is TRBV6-5, the J gene TRBJ1-2; 8 bases fit TRBD1. This CDR3 has 14 amino acids. CDR1 is MNHEY, CDR2 SVGAGI, per germline. The V gene end was trimmed by 6 bases and the J gene end by 4 bases; junction bases not matched to a gene: 7. CDR3 region: CASSGQGGVYGYTF. Written as DNA, the CDR3 is TGTGCCAGCAGCGGACAGGGTGGGGTCTATGGCTACACCTTC.

The CDR3 loop reads CASSEQGALTEAFF. The DNA for the CDR3 is TGCGCCAGCAGCGAACAAGGTGCCCTCACTGAAGCTTTCTTT. The J gene is TRBJ1-1, the V gene TRBV5-1; no definite D call. Germline loops: CDR1 SGHRS, CDR2 YFSETQ. There are 14 residues in the CDR3. The germline V and J ends were trimmed by 4 bases and 4 bases, with 14 bases remaining between them.

The CDR3 sequence: CATSDGQARSGELFF. The CDR3, as DNA: TGTGCCACCAGCGACGGACAGGCCCGTTCCGGGGAGCTGTTTTTT. The chain joins TRBV15 to TRBJ2-2, with 7 bases fitting TRBD1. J gave up 6 bases and V 5 bases, and 9 bases lay outside the gene matches. This CDR3 is built from 15 residues. CDR1 and CDR2 (germline): LNHNV, YYDKDF (reference sequence).

The chain recombines TRBV20-1 with TRBJ2-1; D is ambiguous. CDR3 length: 14 amino acids. The V end was cut by 0 bases, the J end by 6 bases, with 12 bases between. Looked up from germline, CDR1 is DFQATT and CDR2 is SNEGSKA (reference sequence). CDR3 protein: CSARDLRFPNEQFF. DNA for the CDR3: TGCAGTGCTAGAGATCTCAGGTTTCCCAATGAGCAGTTCTTC.

The J gene is TRBJ2-7, the V gene TRBV5-1; no reliable D call. The germline gives CDR1 SGHRS, CDR2 YFSETQ. The ends were cut back, 1 base at V and 2 bases at J, with 13 bases in the middle. The CDR3 extends over 15 amino acids. Here the CDR3 reads CASSLTPAGPYEQYF. CDR3 sequence (DNA): TGCGCCAGCAGCTTGACCCCCGCCGGACCCTACGAGCAGTACTTC.

The V gene is TRBV20-1, the J gene TRBJ2-7; 9 nucleotides align to TRBD2. Per germline, CDR1 DFQATT and CDR2 SNEGSKA (reference sequence). Germline trimming cut 6 bases from V and 2 bases from J; bases unmatched to any gene: 5. CDR3 size: 13 residues. The CDR3 is CSALSGRAYEQYF. The CDR3 DNA follows: TGCAGTGCCCTTAGCGGGAGAGCCTACGAGCAGTACTTC.

This clonotype has more than one count but fewer than ten. The J gene is TRBJ2-1, the V gene TRBV20-1, with unresolved D. Matching the DNA end better, TRBJ2-7 makes the J call doubtful. Germline V CDR1 and CDR2: DFQATT, SNEGSKA (reference sequence). The length of the CDR3 is 13 residues. The CDR3 sequence: CSAWWVSYNEQYF. CDR3 nucleotides: TGCAGTGCCTGGTGGGTCTCCTACAATGAGCAGTACTTC.

The chain links TRBV12-3 or TRBV12-4 to TRBJ2-1; D gene uncertain. Trimming removed 7 bases at V and 3 bases at J, with 13 bases between. The CDR3 has 14 amino acids. The CDR3 DNA reads TGTGCCAGCACCGACTCTGTCGACTACAATGAGCAGTTCTTC. It yields the protein CASTDSVDYNEQFF.

This rearrangement joins TRBV18 to TRBJ2-7; D is possibly TRBD1 (5 bases). V was shortened by 3 bases and J by 7 bases, with 13 bases between the two germline ends. This CDR3 region has 13 residues. Germline V CDR1 and CDR2: KGHSH, LQKENI. In nucleotides, the CDR3 is TGTGCCAGCTCACCTGGACAACCTACGGAGCAGTACTTC. Protein: CASSPGQPTEQYF.

This clonotype was recorded many times. The rearrangement links TRBV20-1 to TRBJ1-2; D call uncertain. CDR1 is DFQATT and CDR2 is SNEGSKA in the germline V gene (reference sequence). V lost 3 bases to trimming and J lost 6 bases, with 11 bases between them. The CDR3 totals 12 residues. In DNA, the CDR3 is TGCAGTGCTAGGGACCATCAGGATGGCTACACCTTC. This translates into CSARDHQDGYTF.

This clonotype was counted only a few times. This rearrangement joins TRBV6-6 to TRBJ2-7; D uncertain. V lost 2 bases and J 3 bases, leaving 14 bases between the germline ends. The CDR3 has 15 residues. From germline, CDR1 is MNHNY and CDR2 SVGAGI (reference sequence). The CDR3 DNA sequence: TGTGCCAGCAGTTACGATGGGTCCCCTATCTACGAGCAGTACTTC. The encoded protein is CASSYDGSPIYEQYF.